The clone carrying this T cell receptor beta chain was seen many times. The source of the sample is a study of blood T cells in healthy people across ages. V lost 4 bases to trimming and J lost 12 bases, with 19 bases between them. CDR1 and CDR2 from the germline V gene are SGHAT and FQNNGV. CDR3 length: 13 residues. A sample-barcoded 5' primer and a J-beta primer mix were used in a second PCR of roughly 7 to 11 cycles. TCRdb reprocessed the 5' RACE reads via MiXCR and lists one record per CDR3 protein. The profile shows about 1.1 million distinct CDR3 sequences, less than 45% of them singletons. The receptor's source is a man between 18 and 35 years old in good health. The rearrangement uses TRBV11-2 and TRBJ2-7, with D perhaps matching TRBD2 (6 bases). Sequencing input: blood. CDR3 amino acids: CASSSQTSGLRYF. Written as DNA, the CDR3 is TGTGCCAGCAGCTCCCAGACCTCCGGACTACGGTACTTC. The full variable domain, its missing parts supplied by reference TRBV11-2 and TRBJ2-7, is EAGVAQSPRYKIIEKRQSVAFWCNPISGHATLYWYQQILGQGPKLLIQFQNNGVVDDSQLPKDRFSAERLKGVDSTLKIQPAKLEDSAVYLCASSSQTSGLRYFGPGTRLTVT.